This T cell receptor (beta chain) is from a study of early T cells in non-severe SARS-CoV-2 infection. The wider study: RNA in bulk from unsorted whole blood was sequenced, and chains were unpaired. Findings and limits, study-wide: Comparison of clonotypes with VDJdb favored anti-spike CD8 responses while missing private and CD4 specificities.

CDR1 LGHDT and CDR2 YNNKEL come from the germline V gene (reference sequence). Trimming stripped 4 bases from V and 5 bases from J, with 12 bases between. CDR3 length: 14 residues. Unique molecular identifiers were affixed to single, distinct cDNA molecules. TCRdb ran MiXCR on the 5' RACE reads and lists one entry per CDR3 protein. The data show about 40,000 distinct CDR3 sequences, 4.7% seen once. This clonotype came up a few times. Its specificity is not known. The clonotype was recovered from an adult who was a healthcare worker with PCR-confirmed SARS-CoV-2 infection or an uninfected control (not recorded which). The chain employs TRBV3-1 and TRBJ2-1; TRBD1 might be the D (5 bases). Material: whole blood. The CDR3 is CASSPDNTDNEQFF. In DNA form, the CDR3 reads TGTGCCAGCAGCCCGGACAATACTGACAATGAGCAGTTCTTC.